Presented here are 9 T cell receptor beta chains from one specimen sequenced in a study of T cell responses to AZD1222 COVID-19 vaccine. Clones were read by immunoSEQ multiplex PCR, and TCRdb kept only the in-frame ones, dropping some. The table lists approximately 120,000 clones, over 75% of them singletons. This sample comprised peripheral blood, obtained on day 0 of AZD1222 vaccination. The source is an adult in good health.

The chain links TRBV7-3 to TRBJ2-3, with 11 nucleotides matching TRBD2. V shed 5 bases, J shed 1 base, and the junction held 5 bases outside the gene matches. The germline gives CDR1 SGHTA, CDR2 FQGTGA. The CDR3 is 16 residues long. For the CDR3, the DNA is TGTGCCAGCAGCCCCTTAGCGGGGGGGGGCACAGATACGCAGTATTTT. As protein: CASSPLAGGGTDTQYF. The full variable domain, completed using reference TRBV7-3 and TRBJ2-3, is GAGVSQTPSNKVTEKGKYVELRCDPISGHTALYWYRQSLGQGPEFLIYFQGTGAADDSGLPNDRFFAVRPEGSVSTLKIQRTERGDSAVYLCASSPLAGGGTDTQYFGPGTRLTVL.

The V and J genes are TRBV2 and TRBJ2-4; possible D gene TRBD2, 6 bases. This CDR3 has 15 amino acids. Looked up from germline, CDR1 is SNHLY and CDR2 is FYNNEI. Trimming stripped 4 bases from V and 1 base from J, with 11 bases between. The CDR3 loop reads CASSGGELAKNIQYF. The CDR3 coding sequence is TGTGCCAGCAGTGGGGGGGAATTGGCCAAAAACATTCAGTACTTC.

The chain combines TRBV5-1 with TRBJ2-5, with D perhaps TRBD1 or TRBD2 (5 bases each). Trimming shortened V by 0 bases and J by 5 bases, and 17 bases separated the two germline ends. CDR1 SGHRS and CDR2 YFSETQ come from the germline V gene. The CDR3 is 16 residues long. In DNA, the CDR3 is TGCGCCAGCAGCTTGGCCGATCGGGGCCGAGGGGAGACCCAGTACTTC. Its protein is CASSLADRGRGETQYF.

J is TRBJ1-1 and V is TRBV11-3, with TRBD1 identical over 9 bases. V dropped 5 bases and J dropped 5; count of bases not matched to a gene: 3. Germline CDR1 reads SGHNT; CDR2 reads YENEEA. CDR3 length: 13 amino acids. Here the CDR3 reads CASSTGGRTEAFF. CDR3 DNA: TGTGCCAGCAGCACAGGGGGCCGGACTGAAGCTTTCTTT.

The CDR3 here is CASSKTGTNSYNEQFF. Here the CDR3 DNA reads TGTGCCAGTAGCAAGACAGGGACTAACTCCTACAATGAGCAGTTCTTC. The chain uses TRBV19 and TRBJ2-1; tentatively, D is TRBD1 or TRBD2 (7 bases each). V dropped 6 bases and J dropped 0 bases, with 15 bases sitting between them. CDR3 length: 16 residues. Germline-derived CDR1 and CDR2 are LNHDA and SQIVND (reference sequence).

This chain connects TRBV2 to TRBJ2-1, with D perhaps TRBD1 or TRBD2 (5 bases each). CDR1 is SNHLY, CDR2 FYNNEI, per germline. The ends were cut back, 5 bases at V and 2 bases at J, with 19 bases in the middle. There are 17 residues in the CDR3. The CDR3 nucleotides are TGTGCCAGCAGTCCGTACCCCGGGACGGTCACCTACAATGAGCAGTTCTTC. Its translation is CASSPYPGTVTYNEQFF.

The V and J genes are TRBV5-4 and TRBJ2-7; D may correspond to TRBD1 or TRBD2 (6 bases each). Germline V gene data show CDR1 as SGHNT and CDR2 as YYREEE (reference sequence). The CDR3 is 14 residues long. Trimming took 2 bases from V and 4 from J, leaving 13 bases between them. The CDR3 DNA follows: TGTGCCAGCAGCTTCGGAGGAGGGGGGTACGAGCAGTACGTC. This codes for CASSFGGGGYEQYV.

The gene calls are TRBV6-5 and TRBJ1-6; no clear D. Trimming cost V 2 bases and J 3 bases, with 8 bases left between them. The CDR3 is 15 amino acids. CDR1 is MNHEY and CDR2 is SVGAGI in the germline V gene. DNA of the CDR3: TGTGCCAGCAGTTACACAGATGACTATAATTCACCCCTCCACTTT. The encoded protein is CASSYTDDYNSPLHF.

The CDR3 nucleotides read TGTGCCAGCAGCCATACAGGGGGCACTGAAGCTTTCTTT. Translating it yields CASSHTGGTEAFF. The V call is TRBV12-3 or TRBV12-4, the J call TRBJ1-1; TRBD1 agrees at 8 bases. The CDR3 loop spans 13 amino acids. V lost 6 bases, J lost 4 bases, and 4 bases stayed unmatched.